Presented here are 27 T cell receptor beta chains from one specimen sequenced in a study of T cells in Graves' hyperthyroidism and ophthalmopathy. RNA transcripts were the template for amplifying TCR beta CDR3 regions. HTBI primers were employed in a first-round RT-PCR of the TCR CDR3. Each CDR3 protein gets one entry after TCRdb re-called the multiplex PCR reads with MiXCR. The data hold about 360,000 distinct CDR3 sequences, with 15% to 20% observed a single time. Sequencing was carried out using blood. The receptors stem from a woman aged 18-29 years with Graves' hyperthyroidism.

J is TRBJ2-4 and V is TRBV5-1, with D unresolved. The ends were cut back, 0 bases at V and 8 bases at J, with 12 bases in the middle. Germline CDR1 and CDR2: SGHRS and YFSETQ. There are 14 residues in the CDR3. This chain's CDR3 is CASSLGGGGDIQYF. CDR3 bases: TGCGCCAGCAGCTTGGGCGGCGGTGGGGACATTCAGTACTTC.

This clonotype was detected many times. The genes are TRBV10-3 and TRBJ2-5; 7 positions agree with TRBD1. The CDR3 loop spans 15 amino acids. After removal of 6 bases from V and 3 bases from J, the junction contained 10 bases not matched to a gene. Germline V lookup: CDR1 ENHRY, CDR2 SYGVKD. In DNA form, the CDR3 reads TGTGCCATCAGAAGCGACAGGGCGAGGGAAGAGACCCAGTACTTC. Translated, it gives CAIRSDRAREETQYF.

This clonotype was seen ten or more times. V gene TRBV11-1 combines with J gene TRBJ1-5, with D uncertain. Per the germline V gene, CDR1 is SGHAT and CDR2 is FQDESV (reference sequence). V lost 5 bases to trimming and J lost 1 base, with 15 bases between them. The CDR3 totals 16 residues. The DNA for the CDR3 is TGTGCCAGCAGCGAGGGAACCGGAGTAAGCAATCAGCCCCAGCATTTT. This translates into CASSEGTGVSNQPQHF.

With regard to this clonotype: A much larger clone differs from this one at a single base, so this may be a read error. The chain uses TRBV12-3 or TRBV12-4 and TRBJ1-2, with 7 bases fitting TRBD1. J gave up 6 bases and V 4 bases, and 5 bases lay outside the gene matches. CDR3 length: 13 residues. In DNA, the CDR3 is TGTGCCAGCAGTTACGACAGGGCGCATGGCTACACCTTC. Translation: CASSYDRAHGYTF.

This clonotype was recorded many times. This chain connects TRBV2 to TRBJ2-2, with D hard to call. CDR1 is SNHLY and CDR2 is FYNNEI in the germline V gene. CDR3 length: 13 residues. V was trimmed by 9 bases and J by 0 bases, leaving 8 bases between them. CDR3 region: CASRKANTGELFF. The CDR3 bases are TGTGCCAGTCGGAAGGCGAACACCGGGGAGCTGTTTTTT.

The chain is built from TRBV12-3 or TRBV12-4 and TRBJ2-7; D unresolved. Trimming cost V 2 bases and J 7 bases, with 9 bases left between them. The CDR3 totals 12 residues. CDR3 nucleotide sequence: TGTGCCAGCAGTTTAAGGATAGGAGAGCAGTACTTC. Protein: CASSLRIGEQYF.

This clonotype was observed many times. The chain recombines TRBV18 with TRBJ1-5; 11 bases agree with TRBD1. Germline V gene data show CDR1 as KGHSH and CDR2 as LQKENI. The CDR3 contains 15 residues. J gave up 3 bases and V 5 bases, and 3 bases lay outside the gene matches. The CDR3 coding sequence is TGTGCCAGCTCAGGGGACAGGGGGGACAATCAGCCCCAGCATTTT. Protein: CASSGDRGDNQPQHF.

This clonotype was observed at least ten times. The CDR3 reads CASSSGGVGATEAFF. The CDR3 DNA follows: TGCGCCAGCAGCTCGGGTGGGGTTGGGGCCACTGAAGCTTTCTTT. The rearrangement uses TRBV5-1 and TRBJ1-1; TRBD1 is a possible D gene (5 bases). The CDR3 is made up of 15 amino acids. Trimming removed 3 bases at V and 4 bases at J, with 16 bases between. The V gene's germline CDR1 is SGHRS and CDR2 YFSETQ.

This clonotype was observed at least ten times. The rearrangement joins TRBV6-1 to TRBJ2-7, with D perhaps TRBD1 (5 bases). The CDR3 length is 16 residues. The germline CDR1 and CDR2 sequences are MNHNS and SASEGT. Trimming took 6 bases from V and 0 from J, leaving 18 bases between them. The CDR3 DNA reads TGTGCCAGCAGCTTCCCATCGCAGGGCGGCTCCTACGAGCAGTACTTC. Its protein is CASSFPSQGGSYEQYF.

This clonotype has a count of ten or more. The rearrangement links TRBV7-9 to TRBJ1-1, with D unclear. The CDR3 has 13 amino acids. The V and J ends lost 8 bases and 0 bases respectively, with 10 bases between them. Germline V gene data show CDR1 as SEHNR and CDR2 as FQNEAQ (reference sequence). The CDR3 DNA is TGTGCCAGCCGAACCTCCATGAACACTGAAGCTTTCTTT. It specifies CASRTSMNTEAFF.

This clonotype was observed at least ten times. The genes are TRBV13 and TRBJ2-7, with TRBD1 as a possible D gene (6 bases). V gave up 6 bases and J gave up 4 bases, with 16 bases separating them. Germline V CDR1 and CDR2: PRHDT, FYEKMQ (reference sequence). The CDR3 extends over 14 amino acids. The CDR3 spells CASRPEGTLYEQYF. The CDR3 nucleotides are TGTGCCAGCAGGCCAGAGGGGACACTTTACGAGCAGTACTTC. Filled out from reference TRBV13 and TRBJ2-7, the complete variable domain reads AAGVIQSPRHLIKEKRETATLKCYPIPRHDTVYWYQQGPGQDPQFLISFYEKMQSDKGSIPDRFSAQQFSDYHSELNMSSLELGDSALYFCASRPEGTLYEQYFGPGTRLTVT.

The gene calls are TRBV30 and TRBJ2-7; 8 bases match TRBD1. The CDR3 totals 15 residues. V was clipped by 4 bases and J by 0 bases; unmatched bases: 8. CDR1 is GTSNPN, CDR2 SVGIG, per germline (reference sequence). The CDR3: CAWTPTGASSYEQYF. The CDR3 nucleotides are TGTGCCTGGACCCCGACAGGGGCTTCCTCCTACGAGCAGTACTTC.

The V call is TRBV7-2, the J call TRBJ2-2; a weak D match, TRBD2 (5 bases). This CDR3 is 14 amino acids long. Per germline, CDR1 SGHTA and CDR2 FQGNSA. The V gene lost 8 bases and the J gene lost 1 base, with 11 bases spanning the gap. CDR3 nucleotides: TGTGCCAGCCGATTACTAGAGAACACCGGGGAGCTGTTTTTT. Translated: CASRLLENTGELFF.

The chain employs TRBV5-1 and TRBJ2-7, with 8 bases identical to TRBD1. Looked up from germline, CDR1 is SGHRS and CDR2 is YFSETQ. This CDR3 has 16 amino acids. The J segment lost 0 bases and the V segment lost 3 bases, leaving 8 bases of the junction unmatched. CDR3 region: CASSSGTGLLSYEQYF. The CDR3 nucleotides read TGCGCCAGCAGCTCGGGGACAGGTTTGCTCTCCTACGAGCAGTACTTC.

This rearrangement joins TRBV10-3 to TRBJ2-7; 7 nucleotides align to TRBD2. J gave up 0 bases and V 0 bases, and 8 bases lay outside the gene matches. CDR3 length equals 17 residues. CDR1 is ENHRY, CDR2 SYGVKD, per germline. CDR3 loop: CAISESSGATISYEQYF. CDR3 DNA: TGTGCCATCAGTGAGTCGAGCGGGGCGACGATCTCCTACGAGCAGTACTTC.

The J gene is TRBJ2-2, the V gene TRBV2; 10 nucleotides agree with TRBD2. CDR1 is SNHLY, CDR2 FYNNEI, per germline. V was clipped by 1 base and J by 3 bases; unmatched bases: 8. This CDR3 contains 18 residues. For the CDR3, the DNA is TGTGCCAGCAGTGAAGATAGCGGGGGGATTACTCACACCGGGGAGCTGTTTTTT. Encoded protein: CASSEDSGGITHTGELFF.

In its sample, this clonotype was seen many times. The chain recombines TRBV6-1 with TRBJ2-7; TRBD1 matches 8 bases. Germline V gives CDR1 MNHNS, CDR2 SASEGT. The length of the CDR3 is 15 residues. The V segment lost 1 base and the J segment 4 bases; nucleotides outside the gene matches: 6. The CDR3 loop reads CASSEGQGFLYEQYF. CDR3 coding DNA: TGTGCCAGCAGTGAAGGACAGGGGTTTTTATACGAGCAGTACTTC.

This clonotype was detected many times. This chain links TRBV15 with TRBJ1-1, with D perhaps matching TRBD1 (6 bases). The CDR3 is 15 residues long. V was trimmed by 0 bases and J by 1 base, leaving 9 bases between them. CDR1 and CDR2 from the germline V gene are LNHNV and YYDKDF (reference sequence). The CDR3 protein is CATSRDLQGNTEAFF. CDR3 coding DNA: TGTGCCACCAGCAGAGATTTACAGGGGAACACTGAAGCTTTCTTT.

This clonotype was counted ten times or more. J is TRBJ2-7 and V is TRBV12-3 or TRBV12-4; D not certain. V gave up 5 bases and J gave up 3 bases, with 8 bases separating them. CDR3 length: 12 residues. For the CDR3, the DNA is TGTGCCAGCAGTCAAAAAGTCTACGAGCAGTACTTC. Amino acids: CASSQKVYEQYF.

This clonotype was recorded many times. This chain joins TRBV27 and TRBJ2-4; no definite D call. The CDR3 has 13 amino acids. V lost 3 bases to trimming and J lost 1 base, with 4 bases between them. CDR1 and CDR2 from the germline V gene are MNHEY and SMNVEV (reference sequence). The DNA of the CDR3 is TGTGCCAGCAGTTTGAGGGCCAAAAACATTCAGTACTTC. Its translation is CASSLRAKNIQYF.

The rearrangement links TRBV4-2 to TRBJ2-7; maybe TRBD1 (5 bases). Germline lookup yields CDR1 LGHNA and CDR2 YNFKEQ. V lost 4 bases to trimming and J lost 2 bases, with 12 bases between them. The CDR3 contains 14 residues. CDR3 sequence reads: CASSPDLRAYEQYF. The CDR3 bases are TGTGCCAGCAGCCCCGACCTCAGGGCCTACGAGCAGTACTTC.

This chain links TRBV27 with TRBJ1-1, with TRBD1 identical over 7 bases. The germline gives CDR1 MNHEY, CDR2 SMNVEV (reference sequence). Trimming at V came to 6 bases and at J to 0 bases, leaving 4 bases not matched to a gene. This CDR3 spans 14 amino acids. This chain's CDR3 is CASRRTGVNTEAFF. The DNA for the CDR3 is TGTGCCAGCAGACGGACAGGTGTGAACACTGAAGCTTTCTTT.

This chain joins TRBV6-1 and TRBJ1-3; no reliable D call. CDR1 is MNHNS and CDR2 is SASEGT in the germline V gene. Between the trimmed V and J ends, which lost 6 bases and 3 bases, there was a span of 6 bases. The CDR3 has 12 amino acids. DNA for the CDR3: TGTGCCAGCAGAGCTGTTGGAAACACCATATATTTT. Protein: CASRAVGNTIYF.

This clonotype was seen repeatedly, ten times or more. V and J are TRBV6-5 and TRBJ2-2; D remains unclear. V was trimmed by 1 base and J by 4 bases, leaving 7 bases between them. Germline CDR1 reads MNHEY; CDR2 reads SVGAGI. This CDR3 has 14 amino acids. In DNA form, the CDR3 reads TGTGCCAGCAGTTACTTTACGGGCACCGGGGAGCTGTTTTTT. This codes for CASSYFTGTGELFF.

This clonotype was counted many times. The CDR3 DNA is TGTGCCAGCAGCTATTACTCTGGAAACACCATATATTTT. Residues: CASSYYSGNTIYF. V gene TRBV6-5 combines with J gene TRBJ1-3; D unresolved. Trimming left V 6 bases short and J 0 bases short, with 6 bases between. Germline CDR1 reads MNHEY; CDR2 reads SVGAGI. The CDR3 length is 13 residues.

This clonotype was counted a few times. The chain uses TRBV20-1 and TRBJ1-3; D remains ambiguous. Germline V gives CDR1 DFQATT, CDR2 SNEGSKA (reference sequence). The CDR3 has 15 residues. With 2 bases removed from V and 0 bases from J, the gap between germline ends came to 11 bases. The CDR3 protein is CSARSPSASGNTIYF. Here the CDR3 DNA reads TGCAGTGCTAGAAGCCCCAGTGCCTCTGGAAACACCATATATTTT.

Comment on this clonotype: This could be a read error, since a much larger clone is one nucleotide away. The chain combines TRBV15 with TRBJ1-2, with D uncertain. Germline CDR1 is LNHNV and CDR2 is YYDKDF (reference sequence). There are 12 residues in the CDR3. For the CDR3, the DNA is TGTGCCTCCAGCAGTCCTGGGTATGGCTACACCTTC. Translating gives CASSSPGYGYTF.